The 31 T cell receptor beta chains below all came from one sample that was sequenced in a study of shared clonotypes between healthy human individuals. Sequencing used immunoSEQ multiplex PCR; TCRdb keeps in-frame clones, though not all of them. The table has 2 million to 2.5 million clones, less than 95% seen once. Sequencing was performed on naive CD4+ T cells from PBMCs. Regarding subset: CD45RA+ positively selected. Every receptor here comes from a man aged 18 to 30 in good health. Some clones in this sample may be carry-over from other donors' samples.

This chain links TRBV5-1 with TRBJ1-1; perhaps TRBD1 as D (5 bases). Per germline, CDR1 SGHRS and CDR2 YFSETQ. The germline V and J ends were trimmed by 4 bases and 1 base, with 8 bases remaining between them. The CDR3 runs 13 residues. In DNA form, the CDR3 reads TGCGCCAGCAGCCGCAGGGAGAACACTGAAGCTTTCTTT. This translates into CASSRRENTEAFF.

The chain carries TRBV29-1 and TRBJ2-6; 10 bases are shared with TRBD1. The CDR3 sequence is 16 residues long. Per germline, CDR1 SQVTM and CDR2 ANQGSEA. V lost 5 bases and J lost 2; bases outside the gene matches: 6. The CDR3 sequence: CSVRGQGRAGANVLTF. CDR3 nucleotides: TGCAGCGTTCGGGGACAGGGGAGAGCTGGGGCCAACGTCCTGACTTTC. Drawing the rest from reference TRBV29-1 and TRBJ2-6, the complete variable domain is SAVISQKPSRDICQRGTSLTIQCQVDSQVTMMFWYRQQPGQSLTLIATANQGSEATYESGFVIDKFPISRPNLTFSTLTVSNMSPEDSSIYLCSVRGQGRAGANVLTFGAGSRLTVL.

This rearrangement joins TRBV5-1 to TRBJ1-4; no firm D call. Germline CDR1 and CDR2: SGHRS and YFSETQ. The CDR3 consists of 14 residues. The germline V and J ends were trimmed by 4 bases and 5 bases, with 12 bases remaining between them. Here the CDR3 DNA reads TGCGCCAGCAGCCCGATCAGCGGGAATGAAAAACTGTTTTTT. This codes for CASSPISGNEKLFF.

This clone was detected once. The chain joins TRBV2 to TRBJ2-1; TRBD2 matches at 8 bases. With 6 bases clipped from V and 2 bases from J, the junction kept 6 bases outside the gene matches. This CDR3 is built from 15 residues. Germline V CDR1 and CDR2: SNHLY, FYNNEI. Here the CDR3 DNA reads TGTGCCAGCAGGCGACGGGGGGGTACCTACAATGAGCAGTTCTTC. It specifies CASRRRGGTYNEQFF.

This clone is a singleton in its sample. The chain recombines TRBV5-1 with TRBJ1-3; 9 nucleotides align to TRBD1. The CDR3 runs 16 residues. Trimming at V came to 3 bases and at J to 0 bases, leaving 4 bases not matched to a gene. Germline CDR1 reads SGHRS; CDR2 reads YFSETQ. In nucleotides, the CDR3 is TGCGCCAGCAGCTGGGGGACAGGGAGCTCTGGAAACACCATATATTTT. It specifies CASSWGTGSSGNTIYF.

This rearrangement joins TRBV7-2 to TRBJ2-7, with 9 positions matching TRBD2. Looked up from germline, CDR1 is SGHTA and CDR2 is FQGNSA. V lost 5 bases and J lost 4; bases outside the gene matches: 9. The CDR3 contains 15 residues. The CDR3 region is CASSPRREGHYEQYF. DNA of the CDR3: TGTGCCAGCAGCCCGAGGCGGGAGGGCCATTACGAGCAGTACTTC. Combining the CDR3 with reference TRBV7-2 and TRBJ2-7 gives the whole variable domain GAGVSQSPSNKVTEKGKDVELRCDPISGHTALYWYRQSLGQGLEFLIYFQGNSAPDKSGLPSDRFSAERTGGSVSTLTIQRTQQEDSAVYLCASSPRREGHYEQYFGPGTRLTVT.

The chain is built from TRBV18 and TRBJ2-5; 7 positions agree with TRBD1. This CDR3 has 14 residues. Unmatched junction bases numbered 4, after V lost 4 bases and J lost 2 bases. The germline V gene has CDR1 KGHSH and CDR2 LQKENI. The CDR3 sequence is CASSLGQLQETQYF. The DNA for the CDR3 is TGTGCCAGCTCACTGGGACAGTTGCAAGAGACCCAGTACTTC.

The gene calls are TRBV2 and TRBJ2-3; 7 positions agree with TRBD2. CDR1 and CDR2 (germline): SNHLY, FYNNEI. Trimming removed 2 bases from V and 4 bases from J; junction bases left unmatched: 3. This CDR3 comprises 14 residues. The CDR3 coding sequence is TGTGCCAGCAGTGAAAAGGGAGGGGCAGATACGCAGTATTTT. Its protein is CASSEKGGADTQYF.

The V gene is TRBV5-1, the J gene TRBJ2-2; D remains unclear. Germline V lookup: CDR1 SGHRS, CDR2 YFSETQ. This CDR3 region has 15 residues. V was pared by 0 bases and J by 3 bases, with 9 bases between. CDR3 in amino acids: CASSLGSSYTGELFF. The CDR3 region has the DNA TGCGCCAGCAGCTTGGGGTCTAGTTACACCGGGGAGCTGTTTTTT.

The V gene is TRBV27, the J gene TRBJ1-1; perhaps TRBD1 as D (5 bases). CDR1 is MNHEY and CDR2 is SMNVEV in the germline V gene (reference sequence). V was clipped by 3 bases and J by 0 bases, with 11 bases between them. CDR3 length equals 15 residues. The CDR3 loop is CASSFNRNLNTEAFF. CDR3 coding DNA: TGTGCCAGCAGTTTCAACAGGAACTTGAACACTGAAGCTTTCTTT.

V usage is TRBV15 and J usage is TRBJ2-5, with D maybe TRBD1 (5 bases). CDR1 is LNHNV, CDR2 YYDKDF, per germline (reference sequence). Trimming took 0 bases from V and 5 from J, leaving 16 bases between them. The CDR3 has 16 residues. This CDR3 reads CATSRDPTGVEETQYF. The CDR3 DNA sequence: TGTGCCACCAGCAGAGATCCCACAGGAGTGGAGGAGACCCAGTACTTC.

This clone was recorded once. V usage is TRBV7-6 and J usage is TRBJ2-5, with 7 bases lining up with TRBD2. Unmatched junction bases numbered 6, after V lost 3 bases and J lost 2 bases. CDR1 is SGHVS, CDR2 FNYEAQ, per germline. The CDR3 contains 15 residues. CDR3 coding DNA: TGTGCCAGCAGCTTCTTTGCCGGGGGGCAAGAGACCCAGTACTTC. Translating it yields CASSFFAGGQETQYF.

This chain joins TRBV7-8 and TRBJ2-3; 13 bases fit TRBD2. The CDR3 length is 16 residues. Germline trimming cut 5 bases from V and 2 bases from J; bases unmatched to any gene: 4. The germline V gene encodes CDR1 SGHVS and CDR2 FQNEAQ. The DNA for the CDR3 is TGTGCCAGCAGCACAGGACTAGCGGGGGACACAGATACGCAGTATTTT. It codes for CASSTGLAGDTDTQYF.

Here the CDR3 reads CASSLGQGAGANVLTF. CDR3 nucleotide sequence: TGTGCCAGCTCACTCGGACAGGGTGCCGGGGCCAACGTCCTGACTTTC. This chain uses TRBV18 with TRBJ2-6, with TRBD1 matching over 8 bases. There are 16 residues in the CDR3. The V and J ends lost 4 bases and 4 bases, in that order; junction bases with no gene match: 6. The germline V gene has CDR1 KGHSH and CDR2 LQKENI.

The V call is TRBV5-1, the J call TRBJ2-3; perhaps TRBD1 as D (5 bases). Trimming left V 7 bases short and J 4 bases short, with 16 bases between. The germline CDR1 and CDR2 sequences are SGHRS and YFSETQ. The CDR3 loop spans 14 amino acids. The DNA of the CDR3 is TGCGCCAGCTCCACCGGCAGGGTGGCAGATACGCAGTATTTT. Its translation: CASSTGRVADTQYF.

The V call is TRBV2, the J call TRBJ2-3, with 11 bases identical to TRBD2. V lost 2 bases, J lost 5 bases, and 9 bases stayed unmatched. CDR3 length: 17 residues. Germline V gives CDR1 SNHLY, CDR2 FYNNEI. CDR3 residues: CASSELLAGGPRDTQYF. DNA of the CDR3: TGTGCCAGCAGTGAACTTTTAGCGGGAGGGCCACGAGATACGCAGTATTTT.

CDR3 amino acids: CASSSGQGAGNTIYF. Written as DNA, the CDR3 is TGTGCCAGCAGCTCCGGACAGGGCGCGGGAAACACCATATATTTT. The rearrangement links TRBV6-5 to TRBJ1-3, with 8 bases lining up with TRBD1. V lost 6 bases, J lost 4 bases, and 8 bases stayed unmatched. CDR3 length equals 15 residues. CDR1 MNHEY and CDR2 SVGAGI come from the germline V gene.

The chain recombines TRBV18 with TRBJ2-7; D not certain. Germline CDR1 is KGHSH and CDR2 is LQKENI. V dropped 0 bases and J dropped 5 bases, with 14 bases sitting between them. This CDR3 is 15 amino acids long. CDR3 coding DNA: TGTGCCAGCTCACCACCGATAAGGTCGACCCACGAGCAGTACTTC. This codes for CASSPPIRSTHEQYF.

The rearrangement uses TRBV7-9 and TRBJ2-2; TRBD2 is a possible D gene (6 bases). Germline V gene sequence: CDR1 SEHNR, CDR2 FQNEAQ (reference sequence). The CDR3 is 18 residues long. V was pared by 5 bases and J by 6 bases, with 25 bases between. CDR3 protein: CASSPPFGVGAGAGELFF. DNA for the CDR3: TGTGCCAGCAGCCCCCCATTCGGCGTGGGAGCGGGTGCCGGGGAGCTGTTTTTT.

The CDR3 bases are TGTGCCAGCAGTGCCACCGGGACGAAGACCCAGTACTTC. Translating gives CASSATGTKTQYF. V usage is TRBV7-3 and J usage is TRBJ2-5; either TRBD1 or TRBD2 may fit D (5 bases each). In germline, CDR1 is SGHTA, CDR2 FQGTGA. The CDR3 has 13 residues. Trimming took 6 bases from V and 6 from J, leaving 14 bases between them.

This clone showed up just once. The CDR3 spells CASRKAGGPGELFF. The CDR3 DNA reads TGTGCCAGCAGGAAAGCGGGAGGGCCCGGGGAGCTGTTTTTT. V usage is TRBV6-5 and J usage is TRBJ2-2, with 10 bases lining up with TRBD2. The CDR3 consists of 14 residues. J lost 6 bases, V lost 6 bases, and 4 bases had no gene match. CDR1 and CDR2 (germline): MNHEY, SVGAGI.

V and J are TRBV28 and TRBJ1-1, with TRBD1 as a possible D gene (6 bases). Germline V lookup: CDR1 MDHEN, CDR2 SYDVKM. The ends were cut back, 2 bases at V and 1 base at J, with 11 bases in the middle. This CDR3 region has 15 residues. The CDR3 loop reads CASSLTGPTNTEAFF. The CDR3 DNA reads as TGTGCCAGCAGTTTAACAGGGCCCACGAACACTGAAGCTTTCTTT.

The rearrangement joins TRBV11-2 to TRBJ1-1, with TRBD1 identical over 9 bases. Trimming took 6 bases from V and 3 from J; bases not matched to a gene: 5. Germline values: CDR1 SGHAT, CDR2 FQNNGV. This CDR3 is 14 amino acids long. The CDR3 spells CASRSGQGDTEAFF. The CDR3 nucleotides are TGTGCCAGCAGATCGGGACAGGGAGACACTGAAGCTTTCTTT.

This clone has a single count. CDR3 in DNA: TGTGCCAGCAGCTTCGGCCAGGGAGGGGCCCGGAACGAGCAGTACTTC. Translation gives CASSFGQGGARNEQYF. The genes are TRBV7-2 and TRBJ2-7, with 7 bases matching TRBD2. This CDR3 is 16 amino acids long. Germline V gene lookup returns CDR1 SGHTA and CDR2 FQGNSA. V was pared by 3 bases and J by 5 bases, with 13 bases of the junction left unmatched.

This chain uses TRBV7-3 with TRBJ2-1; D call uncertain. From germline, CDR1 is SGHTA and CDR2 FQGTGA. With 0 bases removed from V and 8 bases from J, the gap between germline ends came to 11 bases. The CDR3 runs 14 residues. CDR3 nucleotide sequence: TGTGCCAGCAGCTTAACAGGACCCCCGGATGAGCAGTTCTTC. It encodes CASSLTGPPDEQFF.

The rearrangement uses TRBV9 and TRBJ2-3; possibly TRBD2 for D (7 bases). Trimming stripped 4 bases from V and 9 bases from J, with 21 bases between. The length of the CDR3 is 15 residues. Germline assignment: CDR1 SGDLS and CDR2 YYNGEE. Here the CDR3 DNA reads TGTGCCAGCAGCACTCGTGGGGGGGCCCAAGGGACGCAGTATTTT. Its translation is CASSTRGGAQGTQYF.

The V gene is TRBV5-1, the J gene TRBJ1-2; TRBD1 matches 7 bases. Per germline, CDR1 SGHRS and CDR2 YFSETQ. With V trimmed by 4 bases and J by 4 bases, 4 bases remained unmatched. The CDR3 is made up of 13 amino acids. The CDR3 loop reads CASSIRQGYGYTF. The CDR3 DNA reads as TGCGCCAGCAGCATACGACAGGGCTATGGCTACACCTTC.

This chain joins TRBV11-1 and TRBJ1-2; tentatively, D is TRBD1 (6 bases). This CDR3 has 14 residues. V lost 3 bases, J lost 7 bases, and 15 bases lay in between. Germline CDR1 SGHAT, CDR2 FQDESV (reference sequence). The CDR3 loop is CASSLGRGFFGYTF. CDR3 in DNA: TGTGCCAGCAGCTTGGGCAGGGGATTTTTTGGCTACACCTTC.

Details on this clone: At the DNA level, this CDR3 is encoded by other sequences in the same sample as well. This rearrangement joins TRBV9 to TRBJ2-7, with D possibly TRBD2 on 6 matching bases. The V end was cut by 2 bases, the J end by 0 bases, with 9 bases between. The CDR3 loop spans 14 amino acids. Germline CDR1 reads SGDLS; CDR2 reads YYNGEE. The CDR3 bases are TGTGCCAGCAGCGTTCGCGGGACCTCCTACGAGCAGTACTTC. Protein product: CASSVRGTSYEQYF.

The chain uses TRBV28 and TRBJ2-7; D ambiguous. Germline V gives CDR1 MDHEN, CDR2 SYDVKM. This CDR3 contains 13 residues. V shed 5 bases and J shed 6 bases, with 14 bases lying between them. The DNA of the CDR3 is TGTGCCAGCAGTCCACCCCAACGGCCCGAGCAGTACTTC. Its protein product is CASSPPQRPEQYF.

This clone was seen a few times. The CDR3 sequence is CASSQEGPGTGELFF. The DNA for the CDR3 is TGCGCCAGCAGCCAAGAAGGGCCAGGGACCGGGGAGCTGTTTTTT. The chain recombines TRBV4-3 with TRBJ2-2; D is perhaps TRBD1 (5 bases). Germline values: CDR1 LGHNA, CDR2 YSLEER. The germline V and J ends were trimmed by 0 bases and 5 bases, with 10 bases remaining between them. The CDR3 runs 15 residues.